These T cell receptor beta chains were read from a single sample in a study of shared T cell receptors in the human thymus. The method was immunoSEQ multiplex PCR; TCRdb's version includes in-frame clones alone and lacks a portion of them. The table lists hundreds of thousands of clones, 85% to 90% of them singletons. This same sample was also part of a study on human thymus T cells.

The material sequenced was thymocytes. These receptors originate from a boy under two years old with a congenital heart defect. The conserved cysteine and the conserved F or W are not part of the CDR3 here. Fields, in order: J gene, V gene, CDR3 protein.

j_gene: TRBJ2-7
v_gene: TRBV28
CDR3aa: ASWTGGGYEQY

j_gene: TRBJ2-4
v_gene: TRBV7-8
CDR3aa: ASSRGSEGAGRAKNIQY

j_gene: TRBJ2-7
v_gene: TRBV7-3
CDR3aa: ASSPKPAGGPDEQY

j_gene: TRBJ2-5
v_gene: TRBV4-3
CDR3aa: ASSQDRLAGAGETQY

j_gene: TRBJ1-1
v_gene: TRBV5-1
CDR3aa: ASNLQTRGSTEAF

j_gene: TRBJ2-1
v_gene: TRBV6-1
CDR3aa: ASSGTSGTLYNEQF

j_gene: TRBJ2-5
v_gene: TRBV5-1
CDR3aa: ASKLGLAGVRETQY

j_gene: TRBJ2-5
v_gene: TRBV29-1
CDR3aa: SQGTSGKETQY

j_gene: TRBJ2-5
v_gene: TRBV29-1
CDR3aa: SSRTGKTQY

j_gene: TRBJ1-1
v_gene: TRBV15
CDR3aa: ATSRPHFQGQGNTEAF

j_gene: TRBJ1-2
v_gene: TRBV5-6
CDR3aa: ASSLHLTGSGGYT

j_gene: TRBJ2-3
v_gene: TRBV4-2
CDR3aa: ASSRGRLAADTQY

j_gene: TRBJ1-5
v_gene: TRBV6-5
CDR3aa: ASTLRAGGNQPQH

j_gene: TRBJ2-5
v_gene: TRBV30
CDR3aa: AWSVGDRRQETQY

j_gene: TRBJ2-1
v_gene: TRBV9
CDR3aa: ASSVDGSSGTHNEQF

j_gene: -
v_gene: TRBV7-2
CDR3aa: ASSSPLPGTNRYYEQY

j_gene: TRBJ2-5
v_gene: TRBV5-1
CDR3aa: ASSLGQPLVPFQETQY

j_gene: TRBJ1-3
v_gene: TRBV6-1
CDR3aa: ASSQRGLQNTIY

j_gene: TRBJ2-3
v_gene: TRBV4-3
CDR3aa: ASSQGADATTDTQY

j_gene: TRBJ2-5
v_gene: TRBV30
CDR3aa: AWSALHRDQETQY

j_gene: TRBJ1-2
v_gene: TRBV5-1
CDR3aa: ASSPRGWADLYGYT

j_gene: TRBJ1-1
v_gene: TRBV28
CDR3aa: ASSFGAALPLNTEAF

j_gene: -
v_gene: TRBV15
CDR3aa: ATMKKGDRGSYEQY

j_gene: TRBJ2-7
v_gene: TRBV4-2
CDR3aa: ASSQDGTSGRDMSRPHSYEQY

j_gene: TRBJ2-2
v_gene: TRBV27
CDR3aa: ASSLEVTGELF

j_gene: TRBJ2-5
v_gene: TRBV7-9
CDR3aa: ATGPPGLGQY

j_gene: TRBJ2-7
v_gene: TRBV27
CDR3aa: ASSRAVGQRTAAYEQY

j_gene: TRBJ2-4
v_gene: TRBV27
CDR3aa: ASSVDWWGRENIQY

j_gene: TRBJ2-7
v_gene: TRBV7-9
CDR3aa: ASASPASGRYEQY

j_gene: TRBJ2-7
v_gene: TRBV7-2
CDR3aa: ASSFLRGQAPSNSYEQY

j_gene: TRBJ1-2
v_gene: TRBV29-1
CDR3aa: SVATGDPSYT

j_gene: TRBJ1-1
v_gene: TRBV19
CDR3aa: ASSIADMNTEAF

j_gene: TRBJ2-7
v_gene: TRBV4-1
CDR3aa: ASSQGLTPPYEQY

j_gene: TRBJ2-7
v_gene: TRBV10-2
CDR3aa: ASRQLDRGPPPRSYEQY

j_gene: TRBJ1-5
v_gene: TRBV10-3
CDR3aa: ASGTGGRNQPQH

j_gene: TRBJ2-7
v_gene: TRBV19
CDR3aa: ASSIGGEAYYEQY

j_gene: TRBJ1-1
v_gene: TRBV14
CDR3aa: ASSQVSYEKAF

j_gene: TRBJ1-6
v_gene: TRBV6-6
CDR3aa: ASSYSPSSYNSPLH

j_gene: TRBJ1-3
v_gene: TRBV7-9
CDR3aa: ASSQTGDGNTIY

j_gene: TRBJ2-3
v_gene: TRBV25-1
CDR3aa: ASSGRSEREGTDTQY

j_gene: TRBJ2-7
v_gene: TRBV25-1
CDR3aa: ASSGNRGLVKYEQY

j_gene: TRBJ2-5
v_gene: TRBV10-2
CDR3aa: ASRVGRAILGTQY

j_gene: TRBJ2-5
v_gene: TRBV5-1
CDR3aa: ASSGQWGETQY

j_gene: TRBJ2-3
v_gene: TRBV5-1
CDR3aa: ASSFPGLAGGPPDTQY

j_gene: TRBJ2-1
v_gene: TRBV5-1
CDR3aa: ASRSRLAGGDNEQF

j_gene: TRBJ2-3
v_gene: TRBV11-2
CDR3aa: ASSLGQGTDTQY

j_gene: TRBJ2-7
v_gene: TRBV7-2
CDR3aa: ASSADMTSGRLSSYEQY

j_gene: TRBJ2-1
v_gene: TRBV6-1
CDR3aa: ASSAYDRTSSYNEQF

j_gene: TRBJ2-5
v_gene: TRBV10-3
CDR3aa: AIRPGQYQETQY

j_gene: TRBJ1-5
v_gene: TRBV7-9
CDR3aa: ASSLEQGPLRNQPQH

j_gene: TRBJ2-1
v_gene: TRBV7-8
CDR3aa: ASSLGETGCNEQF

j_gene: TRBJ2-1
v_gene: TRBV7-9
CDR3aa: ASRLKPTGTGLRDEQF

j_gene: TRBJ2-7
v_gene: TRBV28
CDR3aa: ASSSYYEQY

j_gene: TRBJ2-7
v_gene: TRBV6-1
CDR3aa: ASSVGPYEQY

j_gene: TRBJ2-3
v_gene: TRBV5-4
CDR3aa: ASSFGVAGSDTQY

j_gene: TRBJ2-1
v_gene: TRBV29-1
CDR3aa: SVEVEAGIHEQF